What follows describes a single TCR beta chain. TCRdb's table, derived via immunoSEQ multiplex PCR, lists solely in-frame clones and lacks some. There are just over 7,000 clones in the sample; 65% to 85% occur only once, and roughly 1.5% lies in the top ten. Time point meaning: 2015-2016 season, 7 days after influenza vaccination. The V end lost 5 bases, the J end lost 8 bases, and 15 bases lay between the germline ends. Germline V gene lookup returns CDR1 SGHTA and CDR2 FQGNSA. This CDR3 region has 13 residues. This sample is part of a study of follicular helper T cells after annual influenza vaccination.

The source of this sequence is an adult who received the influenza vaccine. Specimen: CXCR5+ CD38- circulating T follicular helper cells from blood, collected 7 days after influenza vaccination. The subset is: circulating Tfh, non-naive CD4+CXCR5+PD-1+ (ICOS+CD38+ or ICOS-CD38-). This chain joins TRBV7-2 and TRBJ1-1, with D tentatively TRBD1 (5 bases). CDR3 amino acids: CASSPGAGREAFF. The CDR3 DNA reads as TGTGCCAGCAGCCCCGGGGCAGGGCGAGAAGCTTTCTTT.